Listed below are T cell receptor beta chains from one sample, sequenced in a study of T cells in Graves' hyperthyroidism and ophthalmopathy. TCRdb re-called the multiplex PCR reads with MiXCR, one entry per CDR3 protein. This table holds roughly 560,000 distinct CDR3 sequences, roughly 14% found once. Specimen: blood. The receptors were gathered from a middle-aged woman with Graves' ophthalmopathy. CDR3s include the opening cysteine and the closing phenylalanine or tryptophan. The D gene is left open where the match is weak. Clone size is stated in some rows and not others, as once, few, many or a class when expanded.

>few|TRBJ2-7|.|TRBV19
CATQGGTYEQYF
TGTGCCACTCAGGGAGGAACCTACGAGCAGTACTTC
>.|TRBJ2-7|.|TRBV7-2
CASSLAASGGYEQYF
TGTGCCAGCAGCTTAGCCGCGTCGGGCGGATACGAGCAGTACTTC
>few|TRBJ1-3|.|TRBV7-6
CAGSLERTAVGNTIYF
TGTGCCGGCAGCTTAGAGAGGACGGCCGTTGGAAACACCATATATTTT
>few|TRBJ1-2|.|TRBV7-9
CASSPTGFLGGYTF
TGTGCCAGCAGCCCTACGGGGTTTTTGGGTGGCTACACCTTC
>.|TRBJ2-2|.|TRBV11-2
CASSPGAVTGELFF
TGTGCCAGCAGCCCGGGGGCGGTCACCGGGGAGCTGTTTTTT
>many|TRBJ2-2|.|TRBV5-1
CASSLVFDTGELFF
TGCGCCAGCAGCTTGGTATTTGACACCGGGGAGCTGTTTTTT
>many|TRBJ1-1|.|TRBV6-1
CASSEWTDTEAFF
TGTGCCAGCAGTGAGTGGACAGACACTGAAGCTTTCTTT
>few|TRBJ1-4|.|TRBV2
CASSGVGLKEKLFF
TGTGCCAGCAGTGGGGTCGGCCTAAAGGAAAAACTGTTTTTT
>many|TRBJ2-5|.|TRBV2
CASRASRGSETQYF
TGTGCCAGCAGAGCCTCCAGGGGTTCGGAGACCCAGTACTTC
>many|TRBJ2-7|.|TRBV7-8
CASSLVNTGYEQYF
TGTGCCAGCAGCTTAGTGAACACAGGGTACGAGCAGTACTTC
>few|TRBJ1-3|.|TRBV4-1
CASSQPRDSGNTIYF
TGCGCCAGCAGCCAACCCCGGGACTCTGGAAACACCATATATTTT
>many|TRBJ2-7|.|TRBV28
CASTPPSKDGQYF
TGTGCCAGCACTCCACCTTCCAAGGATGGGCAGTACTTC
>many|TRBJ1-2|.|TRBV3-1
CASSQVPGGGYTF
TGTGCCAGCAGCCAAGTCCCGGGGGGTGGCTACACCTTC
>many|TRBJ2-2|.|TRBV7-9
CASTWTEATGELFF
TGTGCCAGCACCTGGACCGAGGCTACCGGGGAGCTGTTTTTT
>many|TRBJ1-2|.|TRBV30
CAWSVPPGGLGYTF
TGTGCCTGGAGTGTACCCCCAGGCGGCCTAGGCTACACCTTC
>many|TRBJ2-7|.|TRBV24-1
CATSPGGSSYEQYF
TGTGCCACCAGTCCCGGGGGAAGCTCCTACGAGCAGTACTTC
>many|TRBJ2-2|.|TRBV19
CASSIDRGAGELFF
TGTGCCAGTAGTATAGACAGGGGAGCCGGGGAGCTGTTTTTT
>many|TRBJ2-7|.|TRBV7-8
CASSSGPTRSYEQYF
TGTGCCAGCAGCTCGGGACCAACTAGATCCTACGAGCAGTACTTC
>many|TRBJ2-5|.|TRBV28
CASSLARTQETQYF
TGTGCCAGCAGTTTAGCGAGAACCCAAGAGACCCAGTACTTC
>.|TRBJ1-1|.|TRBV18
CASSPLAERKAFF
TGTGCCAGCTCACCACTAGCAGAAAGAAAAGCTTTCTTT
>.|TRBJ1-5|TRBD1|TRBV6-1
CASSEAGQGFVQPQHF
TGTGCCAGCAGTGAAGCGGGACAGGGGTTCGTTCAGCCCCAGCATTTT
>many|TRBJ2-5|.|TRBV7-9
CASSPDNRETQYF
TGTGCCAGCAGCCCGGACAACAGGGAGACCCAGTACTTC
>many|TRBJ2-5|TRBD1|TRBV29-1
CSVDPTGVRAPQETQYF
TGCAGCGTTGACCCGACAGGGGTGCGTGCCCCACAAGAGACCCAGTACTTC
>.|TRBJ2-7|TRBD2|TRBV2
CASSSGGFEQYF
TGTGCCAGCAGCAGCGGGGGGTTCGAGCAGTACTTC
>many|TRBJ2-2|.|TRBV15
CATSRVKNTGELFF
TGTGCCACCAGCAGAGTGAAGAACACCGGGGAGCTGTTTTTT
>few|TRBJ1-2|.|TRBV13
CASRWAQTNGYTF
TGTGCCAGCAGATGGGCGCAGACGAATGGCTACACCTTC
>few|TRBJ1-2|.|TRBV5-1
CASSDPGNYGYTF
TGCGCCAGCAGTGATCCGGGGAACTATGGCTACACCTTC
>many|TRBJ2-7|.|TRBV4-1
CASSHVQGNEQYF
TGCGCCAGCAGCCACGTTCAGGGTAATGAGCAGTACTTC
>few|TRBJ1-2|.|TRBV12-3/TRBV12-4
CASSLARQSANYGYTF
TGTGCCAGCAGTTTAGCGAGGCAGTCTGCTAACTATGGCTACACCTTC
>many|TRBJ2-2|.|TRBV5-5
CASKSRREFNTGELFF
TGTGCCAGCAAATCGCGAAGGGAGTTTAACACCGGGGAGCTGTTTTTT
>many|TRBJ2-2|.|TRBV24-1
CATGGRGYNTGELFF
TGTGCCACCGGGGGCAGGGGATATAACACCGGGGAGCTGTTTTTT
>few|TRBJ2-5|.|TRBV5-1
CASSLGSGRETQYF
TGCGCCAGCAGCTTGGGAAGCGGTCGGGAGACCCAGTACTTC
>many|TRBJ2-7|TRBD1|TRBV28
CASSLEGTGVERGYF
TGTGCCAGCAGTTTAGAGGGGACAGGAGTAGAGAGGGGGTACTTC
>many|TRBJ2-5|.|TRBV5-1
CASSSQGGQETQYF
TGCGCCAGCAGCTCACAGGGAGGCCAAGAGACCCAGTACTTC
>many|TRBJ1-3|.|TRBV30
CAWSRGIAGNTIYF
TGTGCCTGGAGTCGGGGGATCGCTGGAAACACCATATATTTT
>.|TRBJ2-7|.|TRBV9
CASSTGAAFYEQYF
TGTGCCAGCAGCACAGGCGCAGCCTTCTACGAGCAGTACTTC
>.|TRBJ1-5|.|TRBV5-8
CASSFQPNQPQHF
TGTGCCAGCAGCTTTCAACCCAATCAGCCCCAGCATTTT
>many|TRBJ1-1|.|TRBV5-1
CASSERTAATEAFF
TGCGCCAGCAGCGAAAGGACAGCAGCGACTGAAGCTTTCTTT
>many|TRBJ2-7|.|TRBV28
CASRGPGLSNEQYF
TGTGCCAGCAGGGGGCCGGGCCTCTCCAACGAGCAGTACTTC
>many|TRBJ2-7|TRBD1|TRBV20-1
CSARGWTGHHYEQYF
TGCAGTGCTAGAGGTTGGACAGGACATCACTACGAGCAGTACTTC
>many|TRBJ2-6|.|TRBV10-3
CAIGTSGGANVLTF
TGTGCCATCGGGACATCTGGTGGGGCCAACGTCCTGACTTTC
>few|TRBJ2-7|.|TRBV19
CASSIGIAYEQYF
TGTGCCAGTAGTATAGGGATCGCCTACGAGCAGTACTTC
>many|TRBJ2-7|TRBD1|TRBV11-1
CASSRNRDSSYEQYF
TGTGCCAGCAGCCGTAACCGGGACAGCTCCTACGAGCAGTACTTC
>many|TRBJ2-7|.|TRBV30
CAWSGDSFSYEQYF
TGTGCCTGGAGTGGGGATAGCTTTTCCTACGAGCAGTACTTC
>many|TRBJ2-2|.|TRBV28
CASTQANTGELFF
TGTGCCAGCACTCAGGCTAACACCGGGGAGCTGTTTTTT
>.|TRBJ1-2|.|TRBV6-2/TRBV6-3
CASSYGPYGYTF
TGTGCCAGCAGTTACGGACCTTACGGCTACACCTTC
>few|TRBJ2-2|TRBD1|TRBV9
CASSVYSGTGIFTGELFF
TGTGCCAGCAGCGTATACTCCGGGACAGGGATTTTCACCGGGGAGCTGTTTTTT
>many|TRBJ2-7|TRBD2|TRBV12-3/TRBV12-4
CASRVAGVPFYEQYF
TGTGCCAGCAGGGTAGCGGGAGTTCCCTTTTACGAGCAGTACTTC
>many|TRBJ2-7|.|TRBV7-2
CASSLVAEPYEQYF
TGTGCCAGCAGCTTAGTAGCGGAGCCCTACGAGCAGTACTTC
>.|TRBJ2-5|.|TRBV19
CASSMSRRETQYF
TGTGCCAGTAGTATGTCCCGAAGAGAGACCCAGTACTTC
>many|TRBJ1-3|.|TRBV29-1
CSVIRTESGNTIYF
TGCAGCGTTATAAGGACGGAGTCTGGAAACACCATATATTTT
>many|TRBJ1-5|TRBD1|TRBV24-1
CATSDPGTEPDQPQHF
TGTGCCACCAGTGACCCTGGGACAGAACCCGATCAGCCCCAGCATTTT